This T cell receptor (beta chain) was profiled in a study of shared clonotypes between healthy human individuals. The study, taken as a whole, reports: Owing to a small donor count, the genetic and exposure-history diversity represented was limited.

The material for each subset, its genomic DNA, was split evenly across several immunoSEQ plates. The authors loaded 200 ng DNA, roughly 27,000 T cell genomes, into sorted-subset replicate PCRs. Clones were read by immunoSEQ multiplex PCR, and TCRdb kept only the in-frame ones, dropping some. The table lists about 980,000 clones, roughly 72% of them singletons. As to this clone: Antigen: not known.

The CDR3 length is 16 residues. Trimming removed 7 bases at V and 0 bases at J, with 19 bases between. The germline gives CDR1 GTSNPN, CDR2 SVGIG (reference sequence). The sequence came from a young man in good health. Sequencing input: memory CD4+ T cells sorted from blood. Subset denoted: CD45RA-negative fraction. This chain links TRBV30 with TRBJ1-3, with a tentative D call TRBD1 (6 bases). The CDR3 bases are TGTGCCTATTATCCCGGGACATTGAGCTCTGGAAACACCATATATTTT. Translated, it gives CAYYPGTLSSGNTIYF.